This T cell receptor beta chain was identified during a study of T cell responses to AZD1222 COVID-19 vaccine. Study-wide findings and caveats: Dominant CD4 TCR responses targeted spike regions 160-218 and 743-854. Nearly half of spike-specific TCRs reportedly go after variant regions that carry no mutations. Donors were chiefly white British, with a greater number of females, and clonal diversity was perhaps underestimated.

Looked up from germline, CDR1 is SGHTA and CDR2 is FQGNSA. The CDR3 is 14 amino acids. V was shortened by 3 bases and J by 0 bases, with 6 bases between the two germline ends. The data were produced by immunoSEQ multiplex PCR, yet TCRdb's version contains in-frame clones alone and is incomplete. This sample has roughly 150,000 clones; nearly 95% occur once, and the top ten carry 2.3%. With regard to this clone: Its antigen is as yet unknown.

J is TRBJ1-5 and V is TRBV7-2; D not resolved. The material sequenced was peripheral blood, taken on day 0 of AZD1222 vaccination. The clonotype originates from an adult in good health. The CDR3 reads CASSLGYSNQPQHF. CDR3 bases: TGTGCCAGCAGCTTGGGCTATAGCAATCAGCCCCAGCATTTT.